This is a list of T cell receptor beta chains from one sample in a study of T cell changes during pregnancy in multiple sclerosis. Measured with immunoSEQ multiplex PCR; TCRdb has only the in-frame clones, and not every one. The sample shows 80,000 to 100,000 clones, roughly 91% of them seen only once. The sample consisted of peripheral blood, taken after pregnancy. These receptors were obtained from a female donor in good health, enrolled as a control in a pregnancy study. Both conserved end residues are part of each CDR3. The order of the fields is V gene, J gene, CDR3 length, CDR3 protein.

TRBV7-9	TRBJ2-3	15	CASSFGLATTDTQYF
TRBV7-9	TRBJ2-6	14	CASSGSQGAGVLTF
TRBV4-3	TRBJ1-6	14	CASSYGQGTPPLHF
TRBV7-8	TRBJ2-2	16	CASSPGLAGLPGELFF
TRBV2	TRBJ2-3	16	CASSVVRRAPTDTQYF
TRBV5-6	TRBJ1-2	14	CASRGRGKEYGYTF
TRBV11-2	TRBJ2-1	13	CASRSTPYNEQFF
TRBV6-4	TRBJ2-7	11	CASSYTYEQYF
TRBV5-4	TRBJ1-4	13	CASSARTGEKLFF
TRBV9	TRBJ2-7	15	CASSVGGDRAYEQYF
TRBV6-5	TRBJ2-1	14	CASSYEAGAGEQFF
TRBV2	TRBJ2-6	15	CASSEAKDRANVLTF
TRBV11-2	TRBJ1-4	15	CASSLDGQSNEKLFF
TRBV7-2	TRBJ2-1	16	CASSLARRGAGNEQFF
TRBV4-1	TRBJ2-5	13	CASSQDSQETQYF
TRBV20-1	TRBJ1-5	11	CSAPQDLIQHF
TRBV5-4	TRBJ2-2	15	CASSRQGASTGELFF
TRBV12-5	TRBJ2-3	14	CASGEQGAADTQYF
TRBV5-5	TRBJ2-5	16	CASSFGAQGAQETQYF
TRBV7-2	TRBJ1-2	14	CASSLLGADYGYTF
TRBV7-2	TRBJ1-3	15	CASSLGVYSGNTIYF
TRBV5-1	TRBJ2-3	15	CASTQRGKSTDTQYF
TRBV20-1	TRBJ2-7	11	CSSRVSYEQYF
TRBV16	TRBJ1-1	15	CASSQGKQGGTEAFF
TRBV11-1	TRBJ1-1	14	CASSLRVLNTEAFF
TRBV19	TRBJ2-7	13	CASGTGVSYEQYF
TRBV27	TRBJ2-5	14	CASRRDMIDGTQYF
TRBV7-9	TRBJ2-1	13	CASSTSPLNEQFF
TRBV7-3	TRBJ2-3	14	CASSFSVSTDTQYF
TRBV7-2	TRBJ2-7	13	CASSLGASGGPNF
TRBV7-2	TRBJ1-2	12	CANSRANYGYTF
TRBV29-1	TRBJ2-7	13	CSVMSGVRYEQYF
TRBV5-4	TRBJ2-5	13	CASSSRETETQYF
TRBV2	TRBJ1-4	14	CASRGQIANEKLFF
TRBV30	TRBJ1-6	15	CAWSPSGSGDSPLHF
TRBV15	TRBJ2-1	12	CATRDFANEQFF
TRBV5-4	TRBJ1-6	16	CASSYYARTINSPLHF